The 27 T cell receptor beta chains presented below share a single source sample, sequenced in a study of shared clonotypes between healthy human individuals (dated by TCRdb to the early 2020s). The library was prepared using the immunoSEQ multiplex PCR assay. Here the immuneACCESS table is served through TCRdb, limited to in-frame sequences with V and J called. Missing clones are a known gap in these copies; in checked studies unresolved V genes cover under half, and the rest lacks a known reason. The sample includes about 1,500,000 clones, with 95% to 97% observed a single time. The ten largest clones represent about 1% of the sample. Sample: naive CD4+ T cells sorted from blood. The cell subset or site label for this specimen denotes: CD45RA+ positively selected. The receptor source for this set is a man between 25 and 39 years old in good health.

The chain combines TRBV5-4 with TRBJ1-3; TRBD1 is a possible D gene (5 bases). V gave up 0 bases and J gave up 1 base, with 11 bases separating them. The V gene's germline CDR1 is SGHNT and CDR2 YYREEE (reference sequence). The CDR3 runs to 16 residues. CDR3 region: CASSLDWGMSGNTIYF. The CDR3 coding sequence is TGTGCCAGCAGCTTGGACTGGGGGATGTCTGGAAACACCATATATTTT. The full variable domain, its missing parts supplied by reference TRBV5-4 and TRBJ1-3, is ETGVTQSPTHLIKTRGQQVTLRCSSQSGHNTVSWYQQALGQGPQFIFQYYREEENGRGNFPPRFSGLQFPNYSSELNVNALELDDSALYLCASSLDWGMSGNTIYFGEGSWLTVV.

The chain joins TRBV19 to TRBJ2-1; 9 nucleotides match TRBD2. The CDR3 contains 21 residues. V lost 1 base to trimming and J lost 5 bases; unmatched junction nucleotides: 21. Germline V lookup: CDR1 LNHDA, CDR2 SQIVND (reference sequence). The CDR3 is CASSIAGLLAGTSLRNNEQFF. As DNA, the CDR3 is TGTGCCAGTAGTATAGCGGGCCTCCTTGCAGGGACTAGCCTCCGAAACAATGAGCAGTTCTTC.

This rearrangement joins TRBV5-5 to TRBJ1-2, with a possible D match to TRBD1 (5 bases). In germline, CDR1 is SGHKS, CDR2 YYEKEE (reference sequence). This CDR3 contains 15 residues. The V end lost 4 bases, the J end lost 3 bases, and 16 bases lay between the germline ends. The CDR3 protein is CASSEGPHLDYGYTF. For the CDR3, the DNA is TGTGCCAGCAGCGAGGGACCTCATCTAGACTATGGCTACACCTTC.

The chain has TRBV6-1 and TRBJ1-5; TRBD1 agrees at 8 bases. CDR1 and CDR2 from the germline V gene are MNHNS and SASEGT. The junction had 8 bases not matched to a gene; V was cut back by 6 bases and J by 7 bases. The CDR3 sequence is 14 residues long. CDR3 sequence reads: CASRTTGGGQPQHF. For the CDR3, the DNA is TGTGCCAGCAGAACCACAGGGGGTGGACAGCCCCAGCATTTT.

This chain connects TRBV5-4 to TRBJ2-1; 9 nucleotides agree with TRBD2. The CDR3 length is 15 residues. V was pared by 4 bases and J by 4 bases, with 6 bases of the junction left unmatched. The germline V gene encodes CDR1 SGHNT and CDR2 YYREEE (reference sequence). CDR3 nucleotide sequence: TGTGCCAGCAGCCCCGGACTAGCGACATACAATGAGCAGTTCTTC. Translation: CASSPGLATYNEQFF. The whole variable domain, filled in from reference TRBV5-4 and TRBJ2-1, reads ETGVTQSPTHLIKTRGQQVTLRCSSQSGHNTVSWYQQALGQGPQFIFQYYREEENGRGNFPPRFSGLQFPNYSSELNVNALELDDSALYLCASSPGLATYNEQFFGPGTRLTVL.

V and J are TRBV19 and TRBJ1-5, with a possible D match to TRBD1 (5 bases). V lost 6 bases to trimming and J lost 5 bases, with 8 bases between them. The CDR3 spans 12 residues. Germline CDR1 reads LNHDA; CDR2 reads SQIVND (reference sequence). For the CDR3, the DNA is TGTGCCAGTAGACAGGAATATCAGCCCCAGCATTTT. Amino acids: CASRQEYQPQHF.

The chain uses TRBV5-4 and TRBJ2-1, with 11 bases aligning to TRBD1. Germline CDR1 and CDR2: SGHNT and YYREEE (reference sequence). This CDR3 spans 15 amino acids. J was trimmed by 8 bases and V by 5 bases; bases with no gene match: 9. The CDR3 coding sequence is TGTGCCAGCAGTTACCCGGGACAGGGGGTGGATGAGCAGTTCTTC. Residues: CASSYPGQGVDEQFF.

This clone was seen a single time. The V call is TRBV29-1, the J call TRBJ2-3, with a weak D call TRBD1 (5 bases). Trimming cost V 0 bases and J 4 bases, with 11 bases left between them. Germline V gene data show CDR1 as SQVTM and CDR2 as ANQGSEA. The CDR3 runs 14 residues. The CDR3 DNA follows: TGCAGCGTTGAAGATCCCCAGGGCCCAGATACGCAGTATTTT. Residues: CSVEDPQGPDTQYF.

The chain is built from TRBV5-4 and TRBJ1-4, with D possibly matching TRBD1 (6 bases). CDR3 length: 14 residues. V dropped 4 bases and J dropped 5 bases, with 12 bases sitting between them. Germline V lookup: CDR1 SGHNT, CDR2 YYREEE (reference sequence). In DNA, the CDR3 is TGTGCCAGCAGCCTAAAAGGGGGAAATGAAAAACTGTTTTTT. Protein product: CASSLKGGNEKLFF.

This clone was seen just once. The chain joins TRBV19 to TRBJ1-4; D gene unclear. Trimming cost V 1 base and J 7 bases, with 10 bases left between them. Germline-derived CDR1 and CDR2 are LNHDA and SQIVND (reference sequence). This CDR3 spans 14 amino acids. In nucleotides, the CDR3 is TGTGCCAGTAGTATAGGGGTGGCGGGTGAAAAACTGTTTTTT. Translation gives CASSIGVAGEKLFF. Full variable domain (outside the CDR3, taken from reference TRBV19 and TRBJ1-4): DGGITQSPKYLFRKEGQNVTLSCEQNLNHDAMYWYRQDPGQGLRLIYYSQIVNDFQKGDIAEGYSVSREKKESFPLTVTSAQKNPTAFYLCASSIGVAGEKLFFGSGTQLSVL.

The chain recombines TRBV9 with TRBJ2-1; D unclear. This CDR3 has 13 residues. Trimming removed 0 bases from V and 6 bases from J, with 7 bases in between. Germline assignment: CDR1 SGDLS and CDR2 YYNGEE. The CDR3 DNA is TGTGCCAGCAGCGTAGTCCAGAGCAATGAGCAGTTCTTC. This sequence encodes CASSVVQSNEQFF.

The rearrangement uses TRBV27 and TRBJ2-7; 7 bases fit TRBD1. This CDR3 is built from 16 residues. Germline CDR1 and CDR2: MNHEY and SMNVEV (reference sequence). V trimming: 6 bases; J trimming: 2 bases; junction bases outside the gene matches: 13. CDR3 sequence reads: CASSILKTGRPYEQYF. The CDR3 nucleotides are TGTGCCAGCAGCATACTCAAGACAGGGCGACCCTACGAGCAGTACTTC.

V usage is TRBV5-4 and J usage is TRBJ2-7, with D perhaps TRBD1 or TRBD2 (5 bases each). The CDR3 runs 16 residues. V lost 0 bases and J lost 5, with 18 bases in between. Per the germline V gene, CDR1 is SGHNT and CDR2 is YYREEE (reference sequence). The CDR3 DNA is TGTGCCAGCAGCTTGGCTTTGGGGGAAGAGGGTGACGAGCAGTACTTC. It yields the protein CASSLALGEEGDEQYF.

The chain has TRBV11-2 and TRBJ2-3; D is tentatively TRBD1 or TRBD2 (5 bases each). The germline gives CDR1 SGHAT, CDR2 FQNNGV. V dropped 0 bases and J dropped 6 bases, with 19 bases sitting between them. CDR3 length equals 17 residues. The CDR3 DNA sequence: TGTGCCAGCAGCTTAGACCTGACGAGCGCATGGGGGGATACGCAGTATTTT. Its translation: CASSLDLTSAWGDTQYF.

The chain recombines TRBV9 with TRBJ2-3; D is undetermined. Per germline, CDR1 SGDLS and CDR2 YYNGEE. The CDR3 has 13 amino acids. Trimming cost V 6 bases and J 2 bases, with 10 bases left between them. The CDR3 loop reads CASTLGPTDTQYF. CDR3 DNA: TGTGCCAGCACGCTAGGGCCCACAGATACGCAGTATTTT. Supplemented by reference TRBV9 and TRBJ2-3, the full variable domain reads DSGVTQTPKHLITATGQRVTLRCSPRSGDLSVYWYQQSLDQGLQFLIQYYNGEERAKGNILERFSAQQFPDLHSELNLSSLELGDSALYFCASTLGPTDTQYFGPGTRLTVL.

The V call is TRBV2, the J call TRBJ2-7, with D perhaps TRBD1 (6 bases). The V end was cut by 8 bases, the J end by 4 bases, with 18 bases between. Germline V gene lookup returns CDR1 SNHLY and CDR2 FYNNEI. The CDR3 consists of 14 residues. The CDR3 bases are TGTGCCAGCGGACAGATGTGGACGTCGTACGAGCAGTACTTC. Amino acid sequence: CASGQMWTSYEQYF.

DNA for the CDR3: TGTGCCAGCAGCCCCGTTACGGGAGGGTACAATGAGCAGTTCTTC. The encoded protein is CASSPVTGGYNEQFF. V gene TRBV5-4 combines with J gene TRBJ2-1, with 8 bases that match TRBD2. Germline V gene data show CDR1 as SGHNT and CDR2 as YYREEE (reference sequence). CDR3 size: 15 residues. V trimming: 4 bases; J trimming: 4 bases; junction bases outside the gene matches: 7.

This chain joins TRBV27 and TRBJ2-1, with TRBD2 matching 11 bases. V trimming: 10 bases; J trimming: 4 bases; junction bases outside the gene matches: 6. The CDR3 has 14 residues. The germline gives CDR1 MNHEY, CDR2 SMNVEV (reference sequence). The CDR3 region has the DNA TGTGCCACCCAGGGACTAGCGGATTACAATGAGCAGTTCTTC. Its translation is CATQGLADYNEQFF.

The chain has TRBV19 and TRBJ2-7, with D perhaps matching TRBD1 (6 bases). Deletions cut 4 bases from V and 0 bases from J, with 16 bases between. This CDR3 comprises 16 residues. The germline CDR1 and CDR2 sequences are LNHDA and SQIVND (reference sequence). CDR3 amino acids: CASSTTATGLSYEQYF. CDR3 sequence (DNA): TGTGCCAGTAGTACCACTGCTACAGGGCTCTCCTACGAGCAGTACTTC.

The CDR3 loop is CASSPQGPGNTIYF. The DNA of the CDR3 is TGTGCCAGTAGCCCGCAGGGCCCTGGAAACACCATATATTTT. V usage is TRBV19 and J usage is TRBJ1-3; D is perhaps TRBD1 (5 bases). Per the germline V gene, CDR1 is LNHDA and CDR2 is SQIVND (reference sequence). V dropped 6 bases and J dropped 2 bases, with 11 bases sitting between them. The CDR3 covers 14 residues.

The rearrangement uses TRBV6-5 and TRBJ2-7; the match to TRBD2 covers 7 bases. Per the germline V gene, CDR1 is MNHEY and CDR2 is SVGAGI. After removal of 2 bases from V and 5 bases from J, the junction contained 6 bases not matched to a gene. The CDR3 spans 14 residues. CDR3 DNA sequence: TGTGCCAGCAGTTACCCGGGGAGGGTCCACGAGCAGTACTTC. It specifies CASSYPGRVHEQYF.

A single count supports this clone. The chain recombines TRBV7-2 with TRBJ2-3; TRBD2 agrees at 9 bases. J was trimmed by 7 bases and V by 1 base; bases with no gene match: 6. Germline V gene data show CDR1 as SGHTA and CDR2 as FQGNSA. The CDR3 has 15 amino acids. The CDR3 loop is CASSLVGTSLNTQYF. DNA for the CDR3: TGTGCCAGCAGCTTAGTGGGGACTAGCTTAAATACGCAGTATTTT.

V gene TRBV7-8 combines with J gene TRBJ1-5; D is ambiguous. The V and J ends lost 1 base and 0 bases respectively, with 10 bases between them. The CDR3 extends over 16 amino acids. Germline V gene lookup returns CDR1 SGHVS and CDR2 FQNEAQ. The CDR3 DNA sequence: TGTGCCAGCAGCTTAGAAGGCACTTATAGCAATCAGCCCCAGCATTTT. It specifies CASSLEGTYSNQPQHF. The whole variable domain, remainder taken from reference TRBV7-8 and TRBJ1-5, is GAGVSQSPRYKVAKRGQDVALRCDPISGHVSLFWYQQALGQGPEFLTYFQNEAQLDKSGLPSDRFFAERPEGSVSTLKIQRTQQEDSAVYLCASSLEGTYSNQPQHFGDGTRLSIL.

A word on this clone: At the DNA level, this CDR3 is encoded by other sequences in the same sample as well. This chain uses TRBV5-1 with TRBJ2-5; TRBD2 matches 8 bases. Per germline, CDR1 SGHRS and CDR2 YFSETQ. V dropped 5 bases and J dropped 5; count of bases not matched to a gene: 5. This CDR3 comprises 13 residues. The CDR3 here is CASRPGGQETQYF. For the CDR3, the DNA is TGCGCCAGCAGGCCGGGGGGGCAGGAGACCCAGTACTTC.

This chain joins TRBV14 and TRBJ2-5; TRBD2 aligns across 9 bases. V was pared by 4 bases and J by 5 bases, with 5 bases of the junction left unmatched. This CDR3 spans 14 amino acids. Looked up from germline, CDR1 is SGHDN and CDR2 is FVKESK. The CDR3 here is CASSPVAGVETQYF. The CDR3 nucleotides read TGTGCCAGCAGCCCGGTAGCGGGAGTGGAGACCCAGTACTTC.

The V and J genes are TRBV5-1 and TRBJ2-6; TRBD1 matches at 11 bases. Germline assignment: CDR1 SGHRS and CDR2 YFSETQ. CDR3 size: 17 residues. The ends lost 7 bases at V and 2 bases at J; junction bases unmatched: 8. CDR3 nucleotide sequence: TGCGCCAGCGAACCGGGACAGGGGGTCCCTGGGGCCAACGTCCTGACTTTC. Protein product: CASEPGQGVPGANVLTF.

This clone has only a few counts. The sample contains more than one DNA sequence encoding this CDR3. The chain uses TRBV28 and TRBJ1-2, with D possibly being TRBD1 (6 bases). CDR3 length equals 13 residues. Between the trimmed V and J ends, which lost 1 base and 8 bases, there was a span of 11 bases. CDR1 is MDHEN, CDR2 SYDVKM, per germline. The DNA of the CDR3 is TGTGCCAGCAGTTTATTGGGGGCGTTCGGCTACACCTTC. Protein sequence: CASSLLGAFGYTF.